The 11 T cell receptor beta chains below all came from one sample that was sequenced in a study of OX40 agonist ivuxolimab in advanced cancers. The protocol was immunoSEQ multiplex PCR, while the TCRdb copy is restricted to in-frame clones and leaves out a portion. The data hold over 80,000 clones, with 85% to 90% observed a single time. The source was CD4+ or CD8+ T cells sorted from blood, collected in a trial of the OX40 agonist ivuxolimab. These receptors came from an adult with an advanced solid tumor such as melanoma, head and neck, liver or kidney cancer.

This clone was counted between two and nine times. The V call is TRBV7-9, the J call TRBJ1-4; D gene unclear. Germline CDR1 is SEHNR and CDR2 is FQNEAQ (reference sequence). The CDR3 consists of 12 residues. V was pared by 4 bases and J by 3 bases, with 3 bases between. CDR3: CASSWSNEKLFF. The DNA for the CDR3 is TGTGCCAGCAGCTGGTCTAATGAAAAACTGTTTTTT. The full variable domain, in which reference TRBV7-9 and TRBJ1-4 provide the parts outside the CDR3, is DTGVSQNPRHKITKRGQNVTFRCDPISEHNRLYWYRQTLGQGPEFLTYFQNEAQLEKSRLLSDRFSAERPKGSFSTLEIQRTEQGDSAMYLCASSWSNEKLFFGSGTQLSVL.

The chain couples TRBV15 to TRBJ2-1, with a tentative D call TRBD2 (6 bases). The germline V and J ends were trimmed by 1 base and 4 bases, with 23 bases remaining between them. The CDR3 is 19 residues long. Germline V gives CDR1 LNHNV, CDR2 YYDKDF (reference sequence). CDR3: CATSRGRGVGAGPYNEQFF. CDR3 in DNA: TGTGCCACCAGCAGAGGGCGCGGGGTTGGAGCGGGCCCGTACAATGAGCAGTTCTTC.

The chain uses TRBV7-9 and TRBJ2-1; D is undetermined. Trimming left V 1 base short and J 6 bases short, with 4 bases between. Germline V lookup: CDR1 SEHNR, CDR2 FQNEAQ (reference sequence). The CDR3 extends over 12 amino acids. DNA of the CDR3: TGTGCCAGCAGCTTAGGTATCAATGAGCAGTTCTTC. This gives the protein CASSLGINEQFF. The variable domain in full, with the rest retrieved from reference TRBV7-9 and TRBJ2-1, is DTGVSQNPRHKITKRGQNVTFRCDPISEHNRLYWYRQTLGQGPEFLTYFQNEAQLEKSRLLSDRFSAERPKGSFSTLEIQRTEQGDSAMYLCASSLGINEQFFGPGTRLTVL.

This sequence joins TRBV6-5 and TRBJ1-2; a possible D gene is TRBD1 (6 bases). Germline CDR1 MNHEY, CDR2 SVGAGI. V shed 2 bases and J shed 0 bases, with 10 bases lying between them. The CDR3 loop spans 15 amino acids. CDR3 sequence reads: CASSYGAGANYGYTF. CDR3 in DNA: TGTGCCAGCAGTTACGGAGCAGGGGCTAACTATGGCTACACCTTC.

This sequence joins TRBV9 and TRBJ2-2, with D tentatively TRBD1 (5 bases). Germline CDR1 is SGDLS and CDR2 is YYNGEE. The CDR3 covers 15 residues. The V end was cut by 0 bases, the J end by 3 bases, with 9 bases between. CDR3 loop: CASSVDVGDTGELFF. The CDR3, as DNA: TGTGCCAGCAGCGTAGACGTAGGGGACACCGGGGAGCTGTTTTTT.

The J gene is TRBJ1-6, the V gene TRBV13; D is possibly TRBD1 (6 bases). This CDR3 has 14 residues. Germline V lookup: CDR1 PRHDT, CDR2 FYEKMQ (reference sequence). The V and J ends lost 6 bases and 7 bases respectively, with 13 bases between them. The CDR3 reads CASRFWGQNSPLHF. For the CDR3, the DNA is TGTGCCAGCAGATTTTGGGGACAAAATTCACCCCTCCACTTT.

The V gene is TRBV30, the J gene TRBJ1-2; D remains unclear. The CDR3 runs 13 residues. Per the germline V gene, CDR1 is GTSNPN and CDR2 is SVGIG (reference sequence). Trimming removed 3 bases at V and 3 bases at J, with 11 bases between. This CDR3 reads CAWRTAWYYGYTF. In nucleotides, the CDR3 is TGTGCCTGGAGGACGGCATGGTACTATGGCTACACCTTC.

The CDR3 DNA is TGTGCCAGCTCACTACCAGGGGGGACCGCTGGGGCCAACGTCCTGACTTTC. Protein product: CASSLPGGTAGANVLTF. The chain employs TRBV18 and TRBJ2-6, with D perhaps matching TRBD1 (7 bases). V gave up 4 bases and J gave up 2 bases, with 15 bases separating them. Germline V gene data show CDR1 as KGHSH and CDR2 as LQKENI. The CDR3 consists of 17 residues.

The genes are TRBV18 and TRBJ2-5; D is unclear. Deletions cut 1 base from V and 2 bases from J, with 8 bases between. The CDR3 sequence is 14 residues long. Germline V gene sequence: CDR1 KGHSH, CDR2 LQKENI. DNA of the CDR3: TGTGCCAGCTCACCACAGGACCTTCAAGAGACCCAGTACTTC. It yields the protein CASSPQDLQETQYF.

This chain links TRBV5-1 with TRBJ1-2; D is undetermined. The CDR3 has 13 amino acids. Trimming left V 0 bases short and J 6 bases short, with 9 bases between. Germline CDR1 reads SGHRS; CDR2 reads YFSETQ. The CDR3 sequence is CASSLGGPDGYTF. As DNA, the CDR3 is TGCGCCAGCAGCTTGGGTGGGCCCGATGGCTACACCTTC.

The chain links TRBV5-4 to TRBJ1-6; D is unclear. This CDR3 spans 19 amino acids. Germline loops: CDR1 SGHNT, CDR2 YYREEE (reference sequence). V was clipped by 0 bases and J by 0 bases, with 16 bases between them. The chain's CDR3 is CASSLDGVSVSSYNSPLHF. The CDR3 DNA is TGTGCCAGCAGCTTGGATGGGGTCAGTGTCAGCTCCTATAATTCACCCCTCCACTTT. Supplemented by reference TRBV5-4 and TRBJ1-6, the full variable domain reads ETGVTQSPTHLIKTRGQQVTLRCSSQSGHNTVSWYQQALGQGPQFIFQYYREEENGRGNFPPRFSGLQFPNYSSELNVNALELDDSALYLCASSLDGVSVSSYNSPLHFGNGTRLTVT.